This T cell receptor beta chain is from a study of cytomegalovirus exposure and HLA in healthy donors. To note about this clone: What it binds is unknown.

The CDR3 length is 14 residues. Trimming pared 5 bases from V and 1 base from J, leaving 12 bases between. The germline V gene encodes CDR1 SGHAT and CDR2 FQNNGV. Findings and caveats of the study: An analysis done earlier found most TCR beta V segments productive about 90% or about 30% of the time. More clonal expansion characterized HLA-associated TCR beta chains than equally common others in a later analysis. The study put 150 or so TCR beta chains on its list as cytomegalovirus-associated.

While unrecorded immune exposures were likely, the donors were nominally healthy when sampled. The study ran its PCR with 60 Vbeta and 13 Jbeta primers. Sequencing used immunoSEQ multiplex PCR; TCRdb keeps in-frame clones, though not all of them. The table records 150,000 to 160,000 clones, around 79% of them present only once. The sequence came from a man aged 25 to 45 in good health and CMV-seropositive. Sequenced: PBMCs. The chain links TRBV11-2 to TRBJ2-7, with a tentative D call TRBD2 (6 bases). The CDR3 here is CASSPDYLSYEQYF. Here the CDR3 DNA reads TGTGCCAGCAGCCCGGACTACCTATCCTACGAGCAGTACTTC.